In its sample, the clone carrying this T cell receptor beta chain was seen many times. Its antigen is not identified. CDR1 and CDR2 from the germline V gene are SGHRS and YFSETQ. Trimming took 1 base from V and 2 from J; bases not matched to a gene: 8. The CDR3 loop spans 17 amino acids. This entry comes from a study of CD8 T cells in ankylosing spondylitis. Study findings and constraints: One TCR beta motif, made up of under ten highly homologous variants, appeared characteristic of ankylosing spondylitis blood.

Each CDR3 protein is one row after TCRdb ran MiXCR on the 5' RACE reads. The sample has about 240,000 distinct CDR3 sequences, approximately 9% seen once; the top ten hold almost 7%. The V call is TRBV5-1, the J call TRBJ2-3; 9 nucleotides line up with TRBD2. Sequenced material: blood, either unsorted or a sorted T cell fraction (not recorded which). This TCR came from a male donor with ankylosing spondylitis or in good health (not recorded which). CDR3 protein: CASSLYPSGDSTDTQYF. Here the CDR3 DNA reads TGCGCCAGCAGCTTGTACCCTAGCGGGGACTCCACAGATACGCAGTATTTT.